This entry features one T cell receptor beta chain sequence. This entry belongs to a study of control samples from healthy donors and cancer patients. Per germline, CDR1 MDHEN and CDR2 SYDVKM. This CDR3 has 14 residues. The V and J ends lost 2 bases and 4 bases respectively, with 11 bases between them. The method was immunoSEQ multiplex PCR; TCRdb's version includes in-frame clones alone and lacks a portion of them. The top ten clones hold 28% of a sample with 63,000 or so clones, over 75% of them seen once. The sample taken for sequencing was blood. This receptor was identified in a man aged 45-65 years in good health. This chain joins TRBV28 and TRBJ1-2; D gene uncertain. The CDR3 DNA follows: TGTGCCAGCAGTTTAAGCCAAGTGGGCTATGGCTACACCTTC. Its protein is CASSLSQVGYGYTF.